Below are 18 T cell receptor beta chains sequenced from a single sample in a study of T cells in Graves' hyperthyroidism and ophthalmopathy (dated by TCRdb to the late 2010s). Libraries were prepared through multiplex PCR. Instrument used: Illumina HiSeq 2000. The TCR beta CDR3 regions were amplified from the RNA transcripts. A first-round RT-PCR of the TCR CDR3 used the HTBI primer set with the Qiagen OneStep RT-PCR kit. In-frame beta chains were kept once TCRdb had trimmed the public reads at Q25 with fastp and called clones with MiXCR. Rows are combined by CDR3 protein, so each entry shows the most common genes and DNA. Across this sample there are hundreds of thousands of distinct CDR3 sequences, with approximately 17% seen only once. Approximately 16% of the sample goes to the ten largest clones. The sequencing input was blood. The receptors shown here come from a woman between 18 and 29 years old with Graves' ophthalmopathy.

This clonotype appeared many times. The gene calls are TRBV5-1 and TRBJ2-1, with D possibly being TRBD2 (6 bases). V was cut by 4 bases and J by 7 bases, with 12 bases left in between. The CDR3 loop spans 13 amino acids. The germline V gene has CDR1 SGHRS and CDR2 YFSETQ. This CDR3 is CASSGTGRNEQFF. Written as DNA, the CDR3 is TGCGCCAGCAGCGGGACGGGGAGGAATGAGCAGTTCTTC.

This clonotype was seen many times. The J gene is TRBJ2-1, the V gene TRBV13; the D call may be TRBD1 or TRBD2 (5 bases each). Per germline, CDR1 PRHDT and CDR2 FYEKMQ (reference sequence). V lost 1 base and J lost 6, with 13 bases in between. The CDR3 has 15 residues. The CDR3 spells CASSLVGTSTNEQFF. The CDR3 DNA follows: TGTGCCAGCAGCTTAGTAGGGACGAGCACCAATGAGCAGTTCTTC.

The table lists this clonotype with a few counts. The chain joins TRBV12-3 or TRBV12-4 to TRBJ1-5, with a tentative D call TRBD1 (5 bases). The CDR3 runs 14 residues. The V end lost 7 bases, the J end lost 7 bases, and 17 bases lay between the germline ends. The CDR3 DNA follows: TGTGCCAGCATGTACGCGGCAGGGAGACAGCCCCAGCATTTT. Its protein product is CASMYAAGRQPQHF.

This clonotype was picked up many times. The V gene is TRBV2, the J gene TRBJ1-1, with 10 bases lining up with TRBD1. V shed 4 bases and J 5 bases; nucleotides not matched to a gene: 7. Germline CDR1 SNHLY, CDR2 FYNNEI. The CDR3 totals 15 residues. The CDR3 DNA reads TGTGCCAGCAGTGCCTTGGGACAGGGGAGGACTGAAGCTTTCTTT. Protein product: CASSALGQGRTEAFF.

The rearrangement uses TRBV7-9 and TRBJ1-2, with 7 bases aligning to TRBD1. The CDR3 has 14 amino acids. The V gene's germline CDR1 is SEHNR and CDR2 FQNEAQ (reference sequence). Trimming at V came to 2 bases and at J to 4 bases, leaving 4 bases not matched to a gene. The CDR3 is CASSLLTGRYGYTF. For the CDR3, the DNA is TGTGCCAGCAGCTTACTGACAGGGCGCTATGGCTACACCTTC.

In its sample, this clonotype was seen many times. The chain combines TRBV28 with TRBJ2-5, with a possible D match to TRBD2 (6 bases). Trimming removed 6 bases at V and 7 bases at J, with 15 bases between. From germline, CDR1 is MDHEN and CDR2 SYDVKM. This CDR3 has 13 amino acids. DNA of the CDR3: TGTGCCAGCAGATCTAGCGCCCCAGGGACCCAGTACTTC. Translated: CASRSSAPGTQYF.

This clonotype was detected many times. The chain is built from TRBV28 and TRBJ2-1, with no clear D. This CDR3 has 15 residues. From germline, CDR1 is MDHEN and CDR2 SYDVKM. The V gene lost 2 bases and the J gene lost 1 base, with 9 bases spanning the gap. The CDR3 loop reads CASSLVRPSYNEQFF. The DNA for the CDR3 is TGTGCCAGCAGTTTAGTCAGACCATCCTACAATGAGCAGTTCTTC. Based on the CDR3 plus reference TRBV28 and TRBJ2-1, the full variable domain is DVKVTQSSRYLVKRTGEKVFLECVQDMDHENMFWYRQDPGLGLRLIYFSYDVKMKEKGDIPEGYSVSREKKERFSLILESASTNQTSMYLCASSLVRPSYNEQFFGPGTRLTVL.

The chain is built from TRBV9 and TRBJ2-3, with D possibly being TRBD1 (6 bases). V shed 3 bases and J shed 1 base, with 15 bases lying between them. Germline CDR1 and CDR2: SGDLS and YYNGEE. The CDR3 spans 16 residues. The CDR3, as DNA: TGTGCCAGCAGCGGCCAGGGGCTAGCCGGCACAGATACGCAGTATTTT. Its protein product is CASSGQGLAGTDTQYF. The whole variable domain, remainder taken from reference TRBV9 and TRBJ2-3, is DSGVTQTPKHLITATGQRVTLRCSPRSGDLSVYWYQQSLDQGLQFLIQYYNGEERAKGNILERFSAQQFPDLHSELNLSSLELGDSALYFCASSGQGLAGTDTQYFGPGTRLTVL.

This clonotype has a count of ten or more. J is TRBJ2-5 and V is TRBV6-1, with a tentative D call TRBD2 (6 bases). CDR1 is MNHNS, CDR2 SASEGT, per germline. V dropped 6 bases and J dropped 2 bases, with 13 bases sitting between them. This CDR3 is built from 14 residues. In DNA, the CDR3 is TGTGCCAGCAGGGAGGGACTGATACAAGAGACCCAGTACTTC. Encoded protein: CASREGLIQETQYF.

This clonotype occurred a few times. The chain has TRBV5-1 and TRBJ1-4; TRBD1 matches 8 bases. This CDR3 contains 15 residues. Germline V gene sequence: CDR1 SGHRS, CDR2 YFSETQ. V trimming: 0 bases; J trimming: 8 bases; junction bases outside the gene matches: 6. CDR3 loop: CASSLGTGLVEKLFF. The CDR3 coding sequence is TGCGCCAGCAGCTTGGGGACAGGGTTGGTGGAAAAACTGTTTTTT.

Many counts were recorded for this clonotype. This rearrangement joins TRBV18 to TRBJ2-5, with D possibly TRBD2 on 6 matching bases. From germline, CDR1 is KGHSH and CDR2 LQKENI. This CDR3 is 12 amino acids long. Trimming took off 7 bases at V and 1 base at J, with 7 bases between the two ends. The CDR3 spells CASFGGQETQYF. The CDR3 DNA sequence: TGTGCCAGCTTCGGGGGCCAAGAGACCCAGTACTTC.

Many counts were recorded for this clonotype. This rearrangement joins TRBV20-1 to TRBJ2-1, with TRBD1 matching 7 bases. Germline CDR1 DFQATT, CDR2 SNEGSKA (reference sequence). J lost 6 bases, V lost 6 bases, and 2 bases had no gene match. The CDR3 length is 11 residues. In DNA form, the CDR3 reads TGCAGTGCGGGACAGCCCAATGAGCAGTTCTTC. It is translated as CSAGQPNEQFF.

This clonotype was recorded at least ten times. The CDR3 spells CASSPPGTGAQNTEAFF. In DNA, the CDR3 is TGTGCCAGCAGCCCGCCTGGGACAGGGGCACAGAACACTGAAGCTTTCTTT. The chain employs TRBV3-1 and TRBJ1-1; 10 nucleotides line up with TRBD1. Germline V gene sequence: CDR1 LGHDT, CDR2 YNNKEL (reference sequence). The V and J ends lost 4 bases and 1 base, in that order; junction bases with no gene match: 9. This CDR3 is 17 amino acids long. Full variable domain (remainder filled in from reference TRBV3-1 and TRBJ1-1): DTAVSQTPKYLVTQMGNDKSIKCEQNLGHDTMYWYKQDSKKFLKIMFSYNNKELIINETVPNRFSPKSPDKAHLNLHINSLELGDSAVYFCASSPPGTGAQNTEAFFGQGTRLTVV.

The chain employs TRBV5-4 and TRBJ1-4; D remains ambiguous. CDR3 length equals 14 residues. Trimming removed 3 bases from V and 5 bases from J, with 11 bases in between. CDR1 is SGHNT and CDR2 is YYREEE in the germline V gene (reference sequence). The CDR3 here is CASSSTERNEKLFF. CDR3 nucleotides: TGTGCCAGCAGCTCGACCGAGAGGAATGAAAAACTGTTTTTT.

The chain links TRBV20-1 to TRBJ2-3; 13 bases align to TRBD2. Germline CDR1 DFQATT, CDR2 SNEGSKA (reference sequence). The CDR3 covers 14 residues. The CDR3: CSATSGRAADTQYF. The DNA of the CDR3 is TGCAGCGCAACTAGCGGGAGGGCCGCAGATACGCAGTATTTT.

This clonotype was counted only a few times. The V call is TRBV6-1, the J call TRBJ2-2; 8 bases fit TRBD1. V was clipped by 11 bases and J by 0 bases; unmatched bases: 2. The length of the CDR3 is 13 residues. Germline CDR1 is MNHNS and CDR2 is SASEGT. CDR3 in amino acids: CAVQGANTGELFF. The CDR3 DNA reads as TGTGCCGTACAGGGGGCGAACACCGGGGAGCTGTTTTTT.

This chain uses TRBV3-1 with TRBJ2-5; D call uncertain. The germline gives CDR1 LGHDT, CDR2 YNNKEL (reference sequence). V was shortened by 0 bases and J by 6 bases, with 5 bases between the two germline ends. The length of the CDR3 is 12 residues. This chain's CDR3 is CASSQERKTQYF. The CDR3, as DNA: TGTGCCAGCAGCCAAGAACGGAAGACCCAGTACTTC.

The chain is built from TRBV20-1 and TRBJ1-5, with 8 bases identical to TRBD1. V was pared by 1 base and J by 0 bases, with 14 bases of the junction left unmatched. This CDR3 region has 19 residues. CDR1 DFQATT and CDR2 SNEGSKA come from the germline V gene (reference sequence). Written as DNA, the CDR3 is TGCAGTGCTAGAGGCATCTCCGGGACAGGAACTTATAGCAATCAGCCCCAGCATTTT. Translation: CSARGISGTGTYSNQPQHF.